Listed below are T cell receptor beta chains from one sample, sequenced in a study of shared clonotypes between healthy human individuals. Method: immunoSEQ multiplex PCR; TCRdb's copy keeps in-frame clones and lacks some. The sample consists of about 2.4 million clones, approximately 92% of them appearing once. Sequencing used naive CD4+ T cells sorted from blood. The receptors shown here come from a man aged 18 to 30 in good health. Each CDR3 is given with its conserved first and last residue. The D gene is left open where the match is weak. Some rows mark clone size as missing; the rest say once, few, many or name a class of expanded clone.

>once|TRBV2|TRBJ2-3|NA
TGTGCCAGCACCGGGAGGACAGGGCCGGGCACAGATACGCAGTATTTT
CASTGRTGPGTDTQYF
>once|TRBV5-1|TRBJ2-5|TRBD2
TGCGCCAGCAGCCGGACTAGCGGGGGGGCTTGGGAGACCCAGTACTTC
CASSRTSGGAWETQYF
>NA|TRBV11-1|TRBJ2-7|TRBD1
TGTGCCAGCAGGAAGACAGGGACAGGCTACGAGCAGTACTTC
CASRKTGTGYEQYF
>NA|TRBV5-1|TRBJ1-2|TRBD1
TGCGCCAGCAGCTTGTTGGGACAGGCGAACTATGGCTACACCTTC
CASSLLGQANYGYTF
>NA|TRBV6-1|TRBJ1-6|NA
TGTGCCAGCAGTGAGCCTGCATGGGGGGCCTTCTCCTATAATTCACCCCTCCACTTT
CASSEPAWGAFSYNSPLHF
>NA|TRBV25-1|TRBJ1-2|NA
TGTGCCAGCAGTGAAGACCTGATGGGGGGCTACACCTTC
CASSEDLMGGYTF
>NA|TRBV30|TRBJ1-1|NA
TGTGCCTGGCGGGGACGGGGAGACACTGAAGCTTTCTTT
CAWRGRGDTEAFF
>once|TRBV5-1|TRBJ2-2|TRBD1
TGCGCCAGCAGCTTGAGTCAGGGGGTTACCGGGGAGCTGTTTTTT
CASSLSQGVTGELFF
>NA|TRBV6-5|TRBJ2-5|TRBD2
TGTGCCAGCAGTTACGGGGGACTAGCGAAAGAGACCCAGTACTTC
CASSYGGLAKETQYF
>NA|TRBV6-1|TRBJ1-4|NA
TGTGCCAGCAGGGACCTTGCAACTAATGAAAAACTGTTTTTT
CASRDLATNEKLFF
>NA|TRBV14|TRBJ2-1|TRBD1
TGTGCCAGCAGCGACACAGGGGGCTCCTACAATGAGCAGTTCTTC
CASSDTGGSYNEQFF
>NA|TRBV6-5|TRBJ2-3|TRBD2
TGTGCCAGCAGTTACGCCGCGGGAGCTAGCACAGATACGCAGTATTTT
CASSYAAGASTDTQYF
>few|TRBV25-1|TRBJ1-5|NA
TGTGCCAGCGGATCGAGTCTGGGCAATCAGCCCCAGCATTTT
CASGSSLGNQPQHF
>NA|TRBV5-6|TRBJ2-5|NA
TGTGCCAGCAGCTTGGCGGTCAGACAAGAGACCCAGTACTTC
CASSLAVRQETQYF
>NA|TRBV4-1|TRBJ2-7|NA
TGCGCCAGCAGCCAAGCGGCCGGGCTTCGGATCTACGAGCAGTACTTC
CASSQAAGLRIYEQYF
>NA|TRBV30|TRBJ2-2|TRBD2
TGTGCCTGGAGTGCGGGACTAGTGGCCGGGGAGCTGTTTTTT
CAWSAGLVAGELFF
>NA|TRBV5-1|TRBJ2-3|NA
TGCGCCAGCAGTGGTGATCTCTTAGATACGCAGTATTTT
CASSGDLLDTQYF
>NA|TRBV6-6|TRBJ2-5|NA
TGTGCCAGCAGCTGGACCAGGGAGACCCAGTACTTC
CASSWTRETQYF
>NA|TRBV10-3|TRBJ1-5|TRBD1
TGTGCCATCAGTCCGGACAGGGGAGGCAATCAGCCCCAGCATTTT
CAISPDRGGNQPQHF
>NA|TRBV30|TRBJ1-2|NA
TGTGCCTGGACCCGGGACGGTAACTATGGCTACACCTTC
CAWTRDGNYGYTF
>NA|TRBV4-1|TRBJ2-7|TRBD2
TGCGCCAGCAGCCAAGCTACCGCTAGCGGTTGGGACGAGCAGTACTTC
CASSQATASGWDEQYF
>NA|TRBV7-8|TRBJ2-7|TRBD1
TGTGCCAGCAGCCCTCGGACAGGGGTTTACGAGCAGTACTTC
CASSPRTGVYEQYF
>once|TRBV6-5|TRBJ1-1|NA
TGTGCCAGCAGCATCCGGGCCCCGGATAACACTGAAGCTTTCTTT
CASSIRAPDNTEAFF
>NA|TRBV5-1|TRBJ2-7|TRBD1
TGCGCCAGCAGCTTGGGGGGGACAGGGATATCCTACGAGCAGTACTTC
CASSLGGTGISYEQYF
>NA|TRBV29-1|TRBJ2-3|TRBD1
TGCAGCGTCAGACAGGGTTATAGCACAGATACGCAGTATTTT
CSVRQGYSTDTQYF
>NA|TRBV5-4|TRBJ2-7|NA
TGTGCCAGCAGCCCAGGGGGGGGGAGCTCCTACGAGCAGTACTTC
CASSPGGGSSYEQYF
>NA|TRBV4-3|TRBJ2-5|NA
TGCGCCAGCAGCCAAGACGGCGGGATAGAGACCCAGTACTTC
CASSQDGGIETQYF
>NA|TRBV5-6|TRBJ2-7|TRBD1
TGTGCCAGCAGCTTGCCCCCAACAGGGGCCGAGCAGTACTTC
CASSLPPTGAEQYF
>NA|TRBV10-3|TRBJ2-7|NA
TGTGCCACTCGGGTGGAGGTTCCTATGTACTTC
CATRVEVPMYF
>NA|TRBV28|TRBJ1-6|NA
TGTGCCAGCAGTCCGCCGGGGAATAATTCACCCCTCCACTTT
CASSPPGNNSPLHF
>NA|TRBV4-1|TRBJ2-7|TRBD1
TGCGCCAGCAGCCTCACAGGGGGCGAGTCCTACGAGCAGTACTTC
CASSLTGGESYEQYF
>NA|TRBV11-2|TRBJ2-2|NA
TGTGCCAGCAGTTTCGGGACACAGAACACCGGGGAGCTGTTTTTT
CASSFGTQNTGELFF
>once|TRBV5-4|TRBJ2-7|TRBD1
TGTGCCAGCAGCCATCTTTCCGGGACAGGGCCCTACGAGCAGTACTTC
CASSHLSGTGPYEQYF